This T cell receptor beta chain was sequenced for a study of STAT5B mutations in CD4+ large granular lymphocyte leukemia. Authors' methods: Productive clonotypes were detectable down to 2.59 x 10-5 frequency. The data were produced by immunoSEQ multiplex PCR, yet TCRdb's version contains in-frame clones alone and is incomplete. That table supplies the V and J calls and clone size; D and trimming were determined from the DNA. The table has 30,000 to 40,000 clones, 75% to 85% seen once; the top ten hold roughly 1.2%. This clone was picked up one time. The antigen remains undetermined. Study-level findings and limits: Patient CD4-sorted repertoires stayed more clonal than healthy ones after leukemic-clone removal. Main leukemic clonotypes were patient-specific, but more than 20% appeared at low frequency elsewhere. TRBV06-family usage was enriched in top patient clones (8/27) versus controls (2/35).

The germline gives CDR1 LNHDA, CDR2 SQIVND (reference sequence). The CDR3 contains 13 residues. The ends were cut back, 7 bases at V and 4 bases at J, with 13 bases in the middle. The rearrangement links TRBV19 to TRBJ1-1; D gene unclear. Sequencing used CD4+ T cells from blood buffy coats. The clonotype was recovered from a human donor in good health. CDR3 sequence reads: CASIEVGGTEAFF. In DNA form, the CDR3 reads TGTGCCAGTATAGAGGTCGGCGGCACTGAAGCTTTCTTT.